Only one count was recorded for the clone carrying this TCR beta chain. Study processing details: Counts of nucleated cells, estimated from reference gene primer amplification, were obtained. TCRdb's table, derived via immunoSEQ multiplex PCR, lists solely in-frame clones and lacks some. V and J calls and clone size are given by that table; D and trimming were obtained from the DNA. The data show 150,000 to 200,000 clones, about nine tenths seen once. This sample was included in a study of blood T cell repertoires in COVID-19. Across the study: The study drew acute and convalescent COVID-19 samples from the United States, Italy and Spain. Sample material is recorded as cDNA or gDNA derived from T cells, B-cell-depleted T cells, or PBMCs.

There are 15 residues in the CDR3. Trimming left V 1 base short and J 6 bases short, with 10 bases between. Germline V gene data show CDR1 as SGHTA and CDR2 as FQGTGA. The Seattle site enrolled patients during active infection and followed them longitudinally. The genes are TRBV7-3 and TRBJ1-6, with D perhaps TRBD1 (5 bases). The material sequenced was peripheral blood. The TCR was taken from an older woman with COVID-19, enrolled during active disease. The CDR3 nucleotides are TGTGCCAGCAGCTTAATCGCGCAGGGTAATTCACCCCTCCACTTT. It encodes CASSLIAQGNSPLHF.